This T cell receptor beta chain is drawn from a study of blood T cell repertoires in COVID-19. The method was immunoSEQ multiplex PCR; TCRdb's version includes in-frame clones alone and lacks a portion of them. This table has roughly 520,000 clones, 88% appearing once. This clone appeared a single time. V was pared by 11 bases and J by 6 bases, with 7 bases of the junction left unmatched. CDR3 size: 12 residues. CDR1 and CDR2 from the germline V gene are SEHNR and FQNEAQ (reference sequence). The origin of this receptor is a woman in her forties who had recovered from COVID-19. V gene TRBV7-9 combines with J gene TRBJ1-2, with TRBD1 matching over 9 bases. Sequencing input: PBMCs or T cells enriched from blood (not recorded which). The CDR3 nucleotides are TGTGCCGGGGGACAGGGAGGGAATGGCTACACCTTC. It encodes CAGGQGGNGYTF.